The entry below gives a single T cell receptor (beta chain) sequence along with its context. The data originate from a study of cytomegalovirus exposure and HLA in healthy donors. About the study: HLA-typed donors contributed about 85 million unique TCRs, which were held in an early data release.

PCR employed 60 Vbeta and 13 Jbeta primers. The repertoire was sequenced with immunoSEQ multiplex PCR; TCRdb's copy has only in-frame clones and lacks some. The table shows about 160,000 clones, with approximately 75% occurring only once. What was sequenced was PBMCs. The origin of this receptor is a woman between 18 and 29 years old in good health and CMV-seronegative.

As DNA, the CDR3 is TGTGCCAGCAGCCTTCGACAGAGCCCTCACTACGAGCAGTACTTC. This encodes CASSLRQSPHYEQYF. The chain recombines TRBV5-4 with TRBJ2-7; a possible D gene is TRBD1 (5 bases). V was shortened by 4 bases and J by 3 bases, with 17 bases between the two germline ends. Germline assignment: CDR1 SGHNT and CDR2 YYREEE (reference sequence). This CDR3 is built from 15 residues.